The text below deals with one T cell receptor beta chain. This clonotype was seen many times. It lacks a known antigen. One base away there is no much larger clone; base qualities are not given. This sample is drawn from a study of response to subunit inactivated influenza vaccine (dated by TCRdb to the late 2010s). With regard to the full study: Deep quantitative T cell receptor repertoire profiling was used in the study to track responses to a trivalent subunit inactivated influenza vaccine. What the work shows at the level of the full study, not this receptor alone: According to the authors, only a limited number of new T cells may be recruited by each seasonal influenza vaccination.

Libraries came from RT-PCR. TCRdb names Illumina HiSeq 2500 as the instrument used. The public reads were reanalyzed by TCRdb: fastp trimming at Q25, MiXCR alignment, in-frame beta chains only. CDR3 protein sequences are deduplicated, and each keeps its most common genes and DNA. Counted in this sample were around 200,000 distinct CDR3 sequences; about 9% of them appeared once. 9.5% to 13% of the sample is held by the ten biggest clonotypes. The germline V gene specifies SGHVS as CDR1 and FNYEAQ as CDR2. The CDR3 goes from the cysteine to the phenylalanine over 16 residues. The DNA shown is the 48-base CDR3, in frame from base 1. V is pruned by 4 bases and J by 4 bases, leaving 10 bases of the junction without a gene match.

Recombination linked TRBV7-6 to TRBJ2-7; the junction holds 10 bases that match TRBD2. The sequence derives from a man aged 50 or older who received an inactivated influenza vaccine. Donor details come from another sample of the same person, matched by shared clones. Sequences were derived from non-naive T cells sorted from PBMCs, sampled on the day of vaccination. The sample's cell subset or site label, decoded: memory T cell fraction. The bases read TGTGCCAGCAGCTCTTCCCCGACTAGCGGGTATTACGAGCAGTACTTC. This sequence encodes CASSSSPTSGYYEQYF.